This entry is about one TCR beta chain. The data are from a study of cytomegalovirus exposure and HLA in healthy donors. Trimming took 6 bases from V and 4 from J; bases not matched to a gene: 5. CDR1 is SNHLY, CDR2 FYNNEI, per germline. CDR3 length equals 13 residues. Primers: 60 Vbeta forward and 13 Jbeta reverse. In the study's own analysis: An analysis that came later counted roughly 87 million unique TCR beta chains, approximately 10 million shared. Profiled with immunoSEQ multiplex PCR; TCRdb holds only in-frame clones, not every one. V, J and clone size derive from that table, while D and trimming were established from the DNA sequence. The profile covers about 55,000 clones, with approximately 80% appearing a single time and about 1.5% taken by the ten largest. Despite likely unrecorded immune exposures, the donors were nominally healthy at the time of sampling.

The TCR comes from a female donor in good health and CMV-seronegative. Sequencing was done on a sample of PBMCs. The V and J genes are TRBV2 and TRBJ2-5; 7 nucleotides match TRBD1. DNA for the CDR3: TGTGCCAGCAGCCGGGACAGAAGAGAGACCCAGTACTTC. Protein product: CASSRDRRETQYF.